This is a list of T cell receptor beta chains from one sample in a study of control samples from healthy donors and cancer patients. Assay used: immunoSEQ multiplex PCR; TCRdb lists only in-frame clones, some missing. The table shows about 84,000 clones, with around 80% occurring only once. The sequenced sample was PBMCs. These TCRs come from a man between 60 and 75 years old with head and neck cancer. Both conserved end residues are part of each CDR3. D genes are given only for firm matches. Size values are once, few and many counts, or a class for expanded clones, and some rows have none.

TRBJ2-7,TRBV19,-,-,CASGGSYEQYF,TGTGCCAGTGGAGGGTCCTACGAGCAGTACTTC
TRBJ2-7,TRBV2,TRBD1,-,CASSGQGGVLEQYF,TGTGCCAGCAGCGGACAGGGTGGAGTGTTGGAGCAGTACTTC
TRBJ2-1,TRBV4-1,-,-,CASSQADLIGSSYNEQFF,TGCGCCAGCAGCCAAGCCGACCTAATCGGTAGCTCCTACAATGAGCAGTTCTTC
TRBJ2-7,TRBV20-1,-,-,CSASLAEQYF,TGCAGTGCTAGCCTAGCCGAGCAGTACTTC
TRBJ2-1,TRBV11-3,TRBD2,-,CASSLSGLAVEQFF,TGTGCCAGCAGCCTATCGGGACTAGCGGTTGAGCAGTTCTTC
TRBJ2-1,TRBV25-1,TRBD2,few,CASRPRGLAAYNEQFF,TGTGCCAGCAGGCCCCGAGGGCTAGCGGCCTACAATGAGCAGTTCTTC
TRBJ1-3,TRBV19,-,-,CASRRTRDPRGGNTIYF,TGTGCCAGTAGAAGGACCCGGGACCCGCGGGGCGGAAACACCATATATTTT
TRBJ1-6,TRBV19,TRBD1,-,CASSIDRGSPLHF,TGTGCCAGTAGTATCGACAGGGGATCACCCCTCCACTTT
TRBJ2-3,TRBV19,-,-,CASSMYSGGVFDTQYF,TGTGCCAGTAGTATGTATAGCGGAGGGGTGTTCGATACGCAGTATTTT
TRBJ1-5,TRBV7-2,-,-,CASSLVSLGSNQPQHF,TGTGCCAGCAGCTTAGTTAGCCTGGGGAGCAATCAGCCCCAGCATTTT
TRBJ2-1,TRBV18,-,-,CASSPSSYNEQFF,TGTGCCAGCTCCCCGAGCTCCTACAATGAGCAGTTCTTC
TRBJ2-2,TRBV24-1,-,-,CATSDPGTRFGELFF,TGTGCCACCAGTGACCCCGGGACCCGATTCGGGGAGCTGTTTTTT
TRBJ2-3,TRBV4-1,TRBD2,-,CASSQGRASGRDTQYF,TGCGCCAGCAGCCAAGGAAGGGCTAGCGGGAGGGATACGCAGTATTTT
TRBJ2-2,TRBV21-1,-,-,CASTITGGKDTGELFF,TGTGCCAGCACTATCACAGGGGGCAAAGATACCGGGGAGCTGTTTTTT
TRBJ1-2,TRBV28,-,-,CASSPSDRGYGYTF,TGTGCCAGCAGTCCATCCGATCGCGGCTATGGCTACACCTTC
TRBJ2-4,TRBV14,-,-,CASSPQSGGNIQYF,TGTGCCAGCAGCCCCCAAAGTGGGGGAAACATTCAGTACTTC